The sequence of this T cell receptor beta chain was determined in a study of CD8 T cells in ankylosing spondylitis. Study-wide results and caveats: Disease-linked clones had a CD8+ phenotype and relatively low frequency in peripheral blood. Clones tied to disease were said to be significantly enriched in matched ankylosing spondylitis synovial fluid.

This clonotype was seen repeatedly, ten times or more. What it recognizes is unknown. TCRdb re-derived calls from the 5' RACE reads in MiXCR, one entry per CDR3 protein. The sample yields over 150,000 distinct CDR3 sequences, 15% to 20% seen once. The ends were cut back, 0 bases at V and 6 bases at J, with 14 bases in the middle. The CDR3 runs 15 residues. Germline assignment: CDR1 LNHNV and CDR2 YYDKDF (reference sequence). This clonotype was obtained from a male donor under 30 with ankylosing spondylitis or in good health (not recorded which). Input material: blood, either unsorted or a sorted T cell fraction (not recorded which). The chain links TRBV15 to TRBJ1-2; D uncertain. CDR3 loop: CATSRDGEFMDGYTF. CDR3 bases: TGTGCCACCAGCAGAGATGGGGAGTTCATGGATGGCTACACCTTC.